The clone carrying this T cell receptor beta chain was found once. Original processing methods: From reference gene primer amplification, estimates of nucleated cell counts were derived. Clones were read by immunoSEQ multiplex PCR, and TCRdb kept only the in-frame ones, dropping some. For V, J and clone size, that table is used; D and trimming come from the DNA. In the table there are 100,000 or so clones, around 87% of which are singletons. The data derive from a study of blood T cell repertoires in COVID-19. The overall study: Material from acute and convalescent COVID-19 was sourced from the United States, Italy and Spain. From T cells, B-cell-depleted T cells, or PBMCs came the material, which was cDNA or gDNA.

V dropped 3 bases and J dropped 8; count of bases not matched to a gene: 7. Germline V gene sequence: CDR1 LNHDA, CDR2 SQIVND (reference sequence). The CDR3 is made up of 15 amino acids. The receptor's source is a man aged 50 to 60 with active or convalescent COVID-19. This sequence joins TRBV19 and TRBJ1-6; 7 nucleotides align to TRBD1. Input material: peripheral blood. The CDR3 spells CASSIGRGLDSPLHF. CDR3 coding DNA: TGTGCCAGTAGTATCGGGAGGGGGCTGGATTCACCCCTCCACTTT. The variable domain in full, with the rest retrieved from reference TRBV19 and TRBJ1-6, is DGGITQSPKYLFRKEGQNVTLSCEQNLNHDAMYWYRQDPGQGLRLIYYSQIVNDFQKGDIAEGYSVSREKKESFPLTVTSAQKNPTAFYLCASSIGRGLDSPLHFGNGTRLTVT.